The next 10 T cell receptor beta chains were all read from a single sample in a study of beta chain features in type 1 diabetes. These receptors' targets are unknown. Since all of the isolated RNA was reverse transcribed, expressed TCRB transcripts were what got sequenced. Sequencing was performed with immunoSEQ multiplex PCR; in TCRdb, only in-frame clones are kept and a portion is missing. The repertoire includes 300,000 or so clones, 9.3% of them detected once, and 0.9% to 1.1% sits in the top ten. Study results and limitations: For Type 1 diabetes patients, all four CD4+ subsets carried TCRB CDR3s that were moderately but significantly shorter.

The sequenced sample consisted of central memory CD4+ T cells from blood. These receptors were obtained from a man younger than 45 with type 1 diabetes.

The rearrangement uses TRBV7-9 and TRBJ2-7; D is possibly TRBD1 or TRBD2 (6 bases each). The CDR3 consists of 18 residues. Germline CDR1 and CDR2: SEHNR and FQNEAQ (reference sequence). The germline V and J ends were trimmed by 4 bases and 3 bases, with 25 bases remaining between them. CDR3 in DNA: TGTGCCAGCAGCTCGGGGGCTGGAAGTACGCCCTCCCACTACGAGCAGTACTTC. This gives the protein CASSSGAGSTPSHYEQYF.

This clone was found a few times. This chain uses TRBV29-1 with TRBJ2-5; TRBD1 might be the D (5 bases). V was cut by 1 base and J by 5 bases, with 11 bases left in between. Germline lookup yields CDR1 SQVTM and CDR2 ANQGSEA. The CDR3 sequence is 13 residues long. The chain's CDR3 is CSVEADRRETQYF. The CDR3 DNA sequence: TGCAGCGTTGAAGCAGACAGAAGGGAGACCCAGTACTTC.

This clone occurred a few times. This rearrangement joins TRBV5-1 to TRBJ2-1, with D maybe TRBD1 (7 bases). The CDR3 is made up of 15 amino acids. The germline gives CDR1 SGHRS, CDR2 YFSETQ. V was cut by 4 bases and J by 0 bases, with 11 bases left in between. The CDR3 DNA sequence: TGCGCCAGCAGCGTTCAGGGGGGCTCCTACAATGAGCAGTTCTTC. Encoded protein: CASSVQGGSYNEQFF. Looking up the rest from reference TRBV5-1 and TRBJ2-1 gives the full variable domain: KAGVTQTPRYLIKTRGQQVTLSCSPISGHRSVSWYQQTPGQGLQFLFEYFSETQRNKGNFPGRFSGRQFSNSRSEMNVSTLELGDSALYLCASSVQGGSYNEQFFGPGTRLTVL.

This clone has at least ten counts. The V gene is TRBV7-2, the J gene TRBJ1-3; perhaps TRBD1 as D (5 bases). The CDR3 is made up of 15 amino acids. V lost 5 bases and J lost 0, with 11 bases in between. The germline CDR1 and CDR2 sequences are SGHTA and FQGNSA. The CDR3 nucleotides read TGTGCCAGCAGCGCCGACAGAAGCTCTGGAAACACCATATATTTT. Its translation: CASSADRSSGNTIYF.

The genes are TRBV1 and TRBJ2-2. TRBV1 is a pseudogene segment. This CDR3 is 11 amino acids long. The CDR3, as DNA: TGCACCAGCAGCCATGACGGGGAGCTGTTTTTT. This sequence encodes CTSSHDGELFF.

This clone was seen more than once but under ten times. The chain links TRBV4-1 to TRBJ1-3; tentative D call: TRBD1 (5 bases). V was pared by 0 bases and J by 0 bases, with 21 bases between. The germline CDR1 and CDR2 sequences are MGHRA and YSYEKL. CDR3 length: 20 amino acids. The CDR3 nucleotides read TGCGCCAGCAGCCAAGATTGGCGGGGGTCCCCCCTCCTCTCTGGAAACACCATATATTTT. Translating gives CASSQDWRGSPLLSGNTIYF.

This clone turned up a few times. V gene TRBV5-1 combines with J gene TRBJ2-7, with D tentatively TRBD1 (6 bases). The CDR3 totals 14 residues. Germline CDR1 and CDR2: SGHRS and YFSETQ. The V end lost 0 bases, the J end lost 6 bases, and 13 bases lay between the germline ends. CDR3: CASSLAGEIGEQYF. In nucleotides, the CDR3 is TGCGCCAGCAGCTTGGCAGGGGAAATTGGCGAGCAGTACTTC.

This chain links TRBV6-6 with TRBJ2-3, with no clear D. The V end was cut by 2 bases, the J end by 3 bases, with 9 bases between. CDR1 and CDR2 from the germline V gene are MNHNY and SVGAGI (reference sequence). The CDR3 loop spans 14 amino acids. The CDR3 bases are TGTGCCAGCAGTTACGGGCAGCTAACAGATACGCAGTATTTT. Translated: CASSYGQLTDTQYF.

This clone was detected a few times. The chain combines TRBV7-2 with TRBJ2-1; 11 nucleotides match TRBD2. The CDR3 spans 18 residues. V shed 5 bases, J shed 4 bases, and the junction held 13 bases outside the gene matches. Per germline, CDR1 SGHTA and CDR2 FQGNSA. The CDR3 reads CASSPPFRLAGRYNEQFF. DNA for the CDR3: TGTGCCAGCAGCCCGCCCTTCCGACTAGCGGGGAGATACAATGAGCAGTTCTTC.

This clone came up a few times. The chain combines TRBV15 with TRBJ1-5, with a weak D call TRBD1 (6 bases). The CDR3 consists of 15 residues. Deletions cut 5 bases from V and 7 bases from J, with 18 bases between. Looked up from germline, CDR1 is LNHNV and CDR2 is YYDKDF (reference sequence). The CDR3 loop is CATSQGTIWEQPQHF. DNA for the CDR3: TGTGCCACCAGCCAGGGGACAATCTGGGAGCAGCCCCAGCATTTT.